Shown below are 14 T cell receptor beta chains from a single sample sequenced in a study of blood T cell repertoires in COVID-19. Clones were sequenced by immunoSEQ multiplex PCR, and TCRdb holds only the in-frame ones, with some missing. The data contain tens of thousands of clones, less than 90% of them singletons. Material for sequencing was peripheral blood. The receptors were gathered from an elderly man with COVID-19, enrolled during active disease.

This clone was seen only a few times. The chain has TRBV6-2 or TRBV6-3 and TRBJ2-6; 9 nucleotides agree with TRBD1. Germline CDR1 reads MNHEY; CDR2 reads SVGEGT. V was clipped by 4 bases and J by 0 bases; unmatched bases: 4. This CDR3 is built from 17 residues. CDR3 sequence: CASSSTGGDSGANVLTF. The CDR3 DNA sequence: TGTGCCAGCAGTTCGACAGGGGGGGACTCTGGGGCCAACGTCCTGACTTTC.

The chain carries TRBV7-2 and TRBJ1-1; D remains ambiguous. The CDR3 is made up of 15 amino acids. Germline V gene lookup returns CDR1 SGHTA and CDR2 FQGNSA. With 6 bases removed from V and 1 base from J, the gap between germline ends came to 15 bases. The CDR3 region has the DNA TGTGCCAGCAGTCTAGAGTATATACAGAACACTGAAGCTTTCTTT. This codes for CASSLEYIQNTEAFF.

The rearrangement links TRBV7-9 to TRBJ1-1, with 9 bases aligning to TRBD1. Germline-derived CDR1 and CDR2 are SEHNR and FQNEAQ (reference sequence). The CDR3 contains 16 residues. The J segment lost 0 bases and the V segment lost 6 bases, leaving 8 bases of the junction unmatched. CDR3 in DNA: TGTGCCAGCAGACCACCGGGACAGGGTTTGAACACTGAAGCTTTCTTT. Translating it yields CASRPPGQGLNTEAFF.

Points on this clone: One end of the junction does not line up with germline, which may come from a read error. V gene TRBV19 combines with J gene TRBJ1-2; the D is unclear. CDR3 length: 13 residues. Germline lookup yields CDR1 LNHDA and CDR2 SQIVND (reference sequence). The chain's CDR3 is CASSIGGSYGYTF. DNA for the CDR3: TGTGCCAGTAGCATAGGTGGCAGCTATGGCTACACCTTC.

The chain links TRBV5-4 to TRBJ1-1, with unresolved D. Germline V gives CDR1 SGHNT, CDR2 YYREEE (reference sequence). This CDR3 contains 13 residues. V was clipped by 4 bases and J by 0 bases, with 7 bases between them. Here the CDR3 DNA reads TGTGCCAGCAGCGCCGGGGTGAACACTGAAGCTTTCTTT. Translating gives CASSAGVNTEAFF.

The CDR3 reads CASSELRTSTDTQYF. The CDR3, as DNA: TGTGCCAGCAGTGAATTACGTACTAGCACAGATACGCAGTATTTT. This rearrangement joins TRBV25-1 to TRBJ2-3, with no clear D. The ends were cut back, 1 base at V and 0 bases at J, with 8 bases in the middle. Looked up from germline, CDR1 is MGHDK and CDR2 is SYGVNS. The CDR3 loop spans 15 amino acids.

The CDR3 nucleotides are TGTGCCAGCACGTCTTTTTACAATCAGCCCCAGCATTTT. This gives the protein CASTSFYNQPQHF. This sequence joins TRBV6-5 and TRBJ1-5; D call uncertain. The CDR3 loop spans 13 amino acids. Germline V gene data show CDR1 as MNHEY and CDR2 as SVGAGI. The V and J ends lost 7 bases and 3 bases respectively, with 10 bases between them.

This sequence joins TRBV18 and TRBJ2-6; 7 bases map to TRBD2. The CDR3 has 16 residues. J was trimmed by 2 bases and V by 4 bases; bases with no gene match: 5. The germline V gene encodes CDR1 KGHSH and CDR2 LQKENI. The CDR3 reads CASSQPGGTGANVLTF. CDR3 nucleotides: TGTGCCAGCTCACAGCCGGGAGGAACTGGGGCCAACGTCCTGACTTTC.

The gene calls are TRBV2 and TRBJ1-6; D remains unclear. This CDR3 region has 13 residues. The germline gives CDR1 SNHLY, CDR2 FYNNEI. V gave up 3 bases and J gave up 10 bases, with 10 bases separating them. For the CDR3, the DNA is TGTGCCAGCAGTGAGGAGGTGGAGTCACCCCTCCACTTT. It is translated as CASSEEVESPLHF.

This clone has a single count. The rearrangement links TRBV7-6 to TRBJ1-4, with D possibly being TRBD1 (5 bases). CDR1 is SGHVS, CDR2 FNYEAQ, per germline. The CDR3 runs 13 residues. V was cut by 2 bases and J by 8 bases, with 9 bases left in between. CDR3 protein: CASSLWGDEKLFF. In nucleotides, the CDR3 is TGTGCCAGCAGCTTATGGGGGGACGAAAAACTGTTTTTT.

V gene TRBV5-1 combines with J gene TRBJ2-5, with TRBD2 matching 7 bases. CDR1 is SGHRS and CDR2 is YFSETQ in the germline V gene. Losses at the gene ends were 4 bases for V and 3 bases for J; bases not matched to a gene: 6. The CDR3 runs 14 residues. In nucleotides, the CDR3 is TGCGCCAGCAGCATTCCCGGGACTAAAGAGACCCAGTACTTC. It encodes CASSIPGTKETQYF.

This CDR3 reads CASSGGGVQPYGYTF. In nucleotides, the CDR3 is TGTGCCAGCAGCGGGGGAGGGGTGCAGCCCTATGGCTACACCTTC. The chain couples TRBV5-4 to TRBJ1-2, with TRBD1 as a possible D gene (5 bases). This CDR3 comprises 15 residues. Trimming pared 4 bases from V and 4 bases from J, leaving 17 bases between. The germline V gene has CDR1 SGHNT and CDR2 YYREEE (reference sequence).

The chain employs TRBV5-1 and TRBJ1-2, with a tentative D call TRBD1 (6 bases). From germline, CDR1 is SGHRS and CDR2 YFSETQ. The CDR3 is 17 residues long. V lost 0 bases to trimming and J lost 10 bases, with 25 bases between them. This CDR3 reads CASSLAGHRSLRDAYTF. CDR3 DNA: TGCGCCAGCAGCTTGGCGGGACACAGGTCCCTTAGGGATGCCTACACCTTC.

The gene calls are TRBV15 and TRBJ2-7; the D gene is possibly TRBD1 (7 bases). This CDR3 contains 17 residues. Trimming removed 0 bases from V and 2 bases from J, with 17 bases in between. CDR1 and CDR2 (germline): LNHNV, YYDKDF (reference sequence). The CDR3 reads CATSRDMARGAPYEQYF. For the CDR3, the DNA is TGTGCCACCAGCAGAGATATGGCCAGGGGGGCCCCCTACGAGCAGTACTTC.